The clone carrying this T cell receptor (beta chain) appeared many times. TCRdb re-called the 5' RACE reads with MiXCR, one entry per CDR3 protein. The sample contains roughly 150,000 distinct CDR3 sequences, 8.5% to 10% of which appear only once. The data were obtained in a study of CD8 T cells in ankylosing spondylitis. Per the germline V gene, CDR1 is SGHNT and CDR2 is YYREEE (reference sequence). V was pared by 2 bases and J by 6 bases, with 22 bases of the junction left unmatched. The CDR3 extends over 19 amino acids. Input material: blood, either unsorted or a sorted T cell fraction (not recorded which). The sequence was collected from a female donor with ankylosing spondylitis or in good health (not recorded which). This chain connects TRBV5-4 to TRBJ2-7; 8 nucleotides match TRBD2. The CDR3 sequence is CASSFYFYQLGLADIEQYF. The CDR3 DNA sequence: TGTGCCAGCAGCTTCTATTTTTACCAACTCGGACTAGCCGACATCGAGCAGTACTTC.